The rows below give T cell receptor beta chains drawn from one sample of a study of cytotoxic CD8 clonotypes in ibrutinib-treated CLL. Data came from immunoSEQ multiplex PCR; TCRdb stores just in-frame clones and leaves some out. The table includes roughly 16,000 clones, roughly 68% detected once. Sequencing used PBMCs, obtained before ibrutinib treatment. The receptors originated from a human donor with chronic lymphocytic leukemia. The CDR3 runs from the conserved cysteine through the conserved F or W. The D gene is left open where the match is weak. The listing skips clone size in some rows; elsewhere it reads once, few, many or a size class.

TGCGCCAGCAGCCAAGACCTAAGGCCTAACACTGAAGCTTTCTTT	CASSQDLRPNTEAFF	15	TRBV4-1	TRBJ1-1	NA	NA
TGTGCCAGCCTGGGATCTAATGAAAAACTGTTTTTT	CASLGSNEKLFF	12	TRBV6-4	TRBJ1-4	NA	NA
TGTGCCAGCAGCGAGAGGGCTAATGAAGCTTTCTTT	CASSERANEAFF	12	TRBV11-3	TRBJ1-1	NA	NA
TGTGCCAGCAGTTTTGGCAACCGGGACGAAGCTTTCTTT	CASSFGNRDEAFF	13	TRBV28	TRBJ1-1	NA	NA
TGTGCCAGCAGTACTAGCTCTGGAAACACCATATATTTT	CASSTSSGNTIYF	13	TRBV6-1	TRBJ1-3	NA	NA
TGTGCCAGCAGCCCGCCACCTCCAGGACTAGCGGGAGCCCCCGGGGAGCTGTTTTTT	CASSPPPPGLAGAPGELFF	19	TRBV11-2	TRBJ2-2	TRBD2	NA
TGTGCCAGCAGTAAAGACGACGAGCAGTACTTC	CASSKDDEQYF	11	TRBV28	TRBJ2-7	NA	NA
TGTGCCAGCAGCTTTAACAGGTTTTTTGAGCCCCAGCATTTT	CASSFNRFFEPQHF	14	TRBV7-2	TRBJ1-5	NA	large
TGTGCCAGCAGCTTAAGGACAGGGGGGGAGCAGTTCTTC	CASSLRTGGEQFF	13	TRBV7-8	TRBJ2-1	TRBD1	NA
TGTGCCAGCAGCTGGGCGGGACAGGGACTCACAGATACGCAGTATTTT	CASSWAGQGLTDTQYF	16	TRBV5-4	TRBJ2-3	TRBD1	NA
TGTGCCAGTAGTCCGTGGTGGACTAGCGGAGAGACCCAGTACTTC	CASSPWWTSGETQYF	15	TRBV19	TRBJ2-5	TRBD2	NA
TGTGCCAGCACGATCCTCACTTTATCGAACACCATATATTTT	CASTILTLSNTIYF	14	TRBV6-1	TRBJ1-3	NA	NA
TGTGCCAGCAGCCCCCAGAGGGGACAAACTGAAGCTTTCTTT	CASSPQRGQTEAFF	14	TRBV5-4	TRBJ1-1	NA	few
TGTGCCAGCAGTTACCGCAGGGCCGGAGAAAAACTGTTTTTT	CASSYRRAGEKLFF	14	TRBV6-5	TRBJ1-4	NA	few
TGTGCCAGCAGTGTTGGGGCCGGGGCGAACTCTGAAGCTTTCTTT	CASSVGAGANSEAFF	15	TRBV6-1	TRBJ1-1	NA	NA
TGTGCCAGCAGATCCAGTGCGGACAGGGCGATTGGCTACACCTTC	CASRSSADRAIGYTF	15	TRBV6-5	TRBJ1-2	TRBD1	NA
TGTGCCAGCAGCTTAGGGGGCTGGGAGACCCAGTACTTC	CASSLGGWETQYF	13	TRBV7-9	TRBJ2-5	NA	few
TGTGCCAGCAGCGTAGCCCCGGTAGTGAGCTATGAGCAGTTCTTC	CASSVAPVVSYEQFF	15	TRBV9	TRBJ2-1	NA	NA
TGTGCCAGCAGTGGGGGGACAGTCTATGGCTACACCTTC	CASSGGTVYGYTF	13	TRBV2	TRBJ1-2	TRBD1	NA
TGTGCCAGCAGTCCCCATGCGGGCTGGGACACTGAAGCTTTCTTT	CASSPHAGWDTEAFF	15	TRBV28	TRBJ1-1	NA	few
TGTGCCACCAGCAGAGATCTAGTGAACACTGAAGCTTTCTTT	CATSRDLVNTEAFF	14	TRBV15	TRBJ1-1	NA	NA
TGTGCCAGTACTCCAACCGGGACGGACTATGGCTACACCTTC	CASTPTGTDYGYTF	14	TRBV19	TRBJ1-2	NA	once
TGTGCCAGCAGTCTAGAGGGGTACGAGCAGTACTTC	CASSLEGYEQYF	12	TRBV6-1	TRBJ2-7	NA	NA
TGTGCCAGCAGTCTGTGGGAGGGCCAAGAGACCCAGTACTTC	CASSLWEGQETQYF	14	TRBV28	TRBJ2-5	TRBD2	NA
TGTGCCAGCAGCTTGCGGCGGGTCGGGGAGCTGTTTTTT	CASSLRRVGELFF	13	TRBV5-6	TRBJ2-2	NA	few
TGCGCCAGCAGAGGGACGGACTATGGCTACACCTTC	CASRGTDYGYTF	12	TRBV5-1	TRBJ1-2	NA	NA
TGTGCCAGTAGTATTGGCGGGCGAGCTTACAATGAGCAGTTCTTC	CASSIGGRAYNEQFF	15	TRBV19	TRBJ2-1	NA	few
TGTGCCAGCAGCTTTTCGGGACGGCAAGAGACCCAGTACTTC	CASSFSGRQETQYF	14	TRBV11-2	TRBJ2-5	NA	few
TGTGCCAGCAGCCATCACCCGAGAGGTACTAGCGGGTCTTACAATGAGCAGTTCTTC	CASSHHPRGTSGSYNEQFF	19	TRBV4-2	TRBJ2-1	TRBD2	few
TGTGCCAGCAGCTTAGTTGCGGGAGGGCCCCTTTCCACAGATACGCAGTATTTT	CASSLVAGGPLSTDTQYF	18	TRBV7-2	TRBJ2-3	TRBD2	NA
TGTGCCAGCAGCAAATCCGGGGGATTATCCTACAATGAGCAGTTCTTC	CASSKSGGLSYNEQFF	16	TRBV21-1	TRBJ2-1	NA	medium-sized
TGCGCCAGCAGCCTAGAAGGGTATAGTACTCAGCCCCAGCATTTT	CASSLEGYSTQPQHF	15	TRBV4-1	TRBJ1-5	NA	few
TGTGCCAGCAGTGAATGGGGAGGGAACCAGCCCCAGCATTTT	CASSEWGGNQPQHF	14	TRBV25-1	TRBJ1-5	NA	NA
TGTGCCAGCAGTGTTAAATTTCAAGAGACCCAGTACTTC	CASSVKFQETQYF	13	TRBV6-1	TRBJ2-5	NA	NA
TGTGCCAGCAGACTAGCGGGGGGGCCCTATGAGCAGTTCTTC	CASRLAGGPYEQFF	14	TRBV13	TRBJ2-1	TRBD2	NA
TGTGCCAGCAGCTTTCGGCAGGGGGCTTACGAGACCCAGTACTTC	CASSFRQGAYETQYF	15	TRBV7-9	TRBJ2-5	TRBD1	NA
TGTGCCAGCAGCTTAGCCAGGGGGAGGGGATCAGATACGCAGTATTTT	CASSLARGRGSDTQYF	16	TRBV7-2	TRBJ2-3	NA	NA
TGTGCCAGCTCACCAGGGGCGAACACTGAAGCTTTCTTT	CASSPGANTEAFF	13	TRBV18	TRBJ1-1	NA	few
TGTGCCAGCAGCGTTGCCCTCCAAGAGACCCAGTACTTC	CASSVALQETQYF	13	TRBV9	TRBJ2-5	NA	NA
TGTGCCAGCAGTTATGCTAATAATCCGGCTTTCTTT	CASSYANNPAFF	12	TRBV6-5	TRBJ1-1	NA	NA
TGTGCCAGCAGTTTTACGTCACAGCTAAATCAGCCCCAGCATTTT	CASSFTSQLNQPQHF	15	TRBV27	TRBJ1-5	NA	few
TGTGCCACCAGCAGGAGCTCCTATAATTCACCCCTCCACTTT	CATSRSSYNSPLHF	14	TRBV15	TRBJ1-6	NA	few
TGTGCCAGTAGTTTTCGGACAGGGCGTTTCTTT	CASSFRTGRFF	11	TRBV19	TRBJ1-1	TRBD1	once
TGTGCCAGCAGCCCCCTTCCTAGGGCCTACGAGCAGTACTTC	CASSPLPRAYEQYF	14	TRBV7-2	TRBJ2-7	NA	NA
TGCGCCAGCAGCCATTCCTGGTCGAGCTCCTACAATGAGCAGTTCTTC	CASSHSWSSSYNEQFF	16	TRBV4-1	TRBJ2-1	NA	few
TGTGCCAGCAGCACCTTGGGGGACTCCCCTAAGTTGGAGCAGTACTTC	CASSTLGDSPKLEQYF	16	TRBV11-2	TRBJ2-7	NA	NA
TGTGCCAGCAGCATTGGGACAGGGTTGTGGGAGACCCAGTACTTC	CASSIGTGLWETQYF	15	TRBV5-4	TRBJ2-5	TRBD1	NA
TGTGCCAGCACCACTGAGGGAAACATTCAGTACTTC	CASTTEGNIQYF	12	TRBV2	TRBJ2-4	NA	NA
TGTGCCAGCAGTTTTACAGGGCGGGGGTATAATGAGCAGTTCTTC	CASSFTGRGYNEQFF	15	TRBV2	TRBJ2-1	NA	NA